Given below is one T cell receptor beta chain in context. Its target is not known. PCR primers comprised 60 Vbeta and 13 Jbeta primers. Using immunoSEQ multiplex PCR, the repertoire was profiled, and TCRdb retains in-frame clones only, with some absent. This table holds under 95,000 clones, 77% found once. This entry is derived from a study of cytomegalovirus exposure and HLA in healthy donors. Study context: Ancestry clustering placed 70% to 90% of over 300 genotyped donors in the Caucasian-associated cluster. Study-level results: A missense DCLRE1C variant was associated with V- and J-gene trimming of TCR beta chains in a later analysis, and an independent cohort replicated the association. A few CMV-associated chains were confirmed in vitro to be specific for CMV antigens.

Trimming took off 3 bases at V and 6 bases at J, with 6 bases between the two ends. The CDR3 sequence is 12 residues long. The germline CDR1 and CDR2 sequences are LGHNA and YSLEER. The donors were healthy bone marrow donors. The sequencing input was PBMCs. The chain combines TRBV4-3 with TRBJ2-1; D remains unclear. The receptor comes from a boy aged 5-17 years in good health and CMV-seronegative. The CDR3 bases are TGCGCCAGCAGCCAGTCCCTCAATGAGCAGTTCTTC. Amino acids: CASSQSLNEQFF.